Sequencing of this T cell receptor (beta chain) was carried out in a study of T-cell memory formation after mild COVID-19. This clonotype was counted many times. One entry per CDR3 protein, called by TCRdb with MiXCR from the 5' RACE reads. The table records 35,000 to 45,000 distinct CDR3 sequences, around 6.1% of them present only once. Germline values: CDR1 SQVTM, CDR2 ANQGSEA. This CDR3 is 16 amino acids long. Trimming at V came to 6 bases and at J to 0 bases, leaving 11 bases not matched to a gene. This receptor was obtained from an adult who had mild COVID-19 (a few samples of this study predate the infection). Cell type and time point are not known. The V gene is TRBV29-1, the J gene TRBJ1-5; the match to TRBD1 covers 7 bases. The sequencing input was PBMCs or a T cell subset sorted from them (not recorded which). CDR3: CSVTPGQNSSNQPQHF. For the CDR3, the DNA is TGCAGCGTGACGCCGGGACAGAACAGTAGCAATCAGCCCCAGCATTTT.